In this sample, the clone carrying this T cell receptor beta chain turned up a few times. J lost 6 bases, V lost 8 bases, and 7 bases had no gene match. This CDR3 comprises 14 residues. Per the germline V gene, CDR1 is MNHNY and CDR2 is SVGAGI (reference sequence). Authors' data handling: Nucleated cell number was recorded as an estimate derived from reference gene primer amplification. This table comes from immunoSEQ multiplex PCR, and its TCRdb copy is limited to in-frame clones, with some not included. The DNA gave D and trimming, while V, J and clone size come from that table. The sample has 330,000 or so clones; approximately 89% are singletons. The data derive from a study of blood T cell repertoires in COVID-19. Study as a whole: Some COVID-19 samples were acute and others convalescent; all came from the United States, Italy and Spain. PBMCs, B-cell-depleted T cells, or T cells were the source of the cDNA or gDNA that made up the material.

This TCR derives from a woman in her fifties or sixties with COVID-19, enrolled during active disease. The V and J genes are TRBV6-6 and TRBJ2-2; TRBD1 matches 9 bases. The material sequenced was peripheral blood. This CDR3 is CASRDRVGPGELFF. The CDR3, as DNA: TGTGCCAGCCGGGACAGGGTCGGTCCCGGGGAGCTGTTTTTT.